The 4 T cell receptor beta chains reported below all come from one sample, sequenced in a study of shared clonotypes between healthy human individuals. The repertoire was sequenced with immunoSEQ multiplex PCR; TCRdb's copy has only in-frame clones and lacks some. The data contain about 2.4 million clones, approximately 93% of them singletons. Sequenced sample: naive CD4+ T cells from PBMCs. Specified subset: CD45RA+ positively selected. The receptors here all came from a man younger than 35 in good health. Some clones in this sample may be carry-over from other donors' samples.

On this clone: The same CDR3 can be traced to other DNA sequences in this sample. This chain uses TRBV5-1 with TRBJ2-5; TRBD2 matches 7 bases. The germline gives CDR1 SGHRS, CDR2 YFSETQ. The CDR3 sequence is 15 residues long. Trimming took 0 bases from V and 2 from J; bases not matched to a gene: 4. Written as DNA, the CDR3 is TGCGCCAGCAGCTTGGCAGGGACTAATCAAGAGACCCAGTACTTC. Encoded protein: CASSLAGTNQETQYF.

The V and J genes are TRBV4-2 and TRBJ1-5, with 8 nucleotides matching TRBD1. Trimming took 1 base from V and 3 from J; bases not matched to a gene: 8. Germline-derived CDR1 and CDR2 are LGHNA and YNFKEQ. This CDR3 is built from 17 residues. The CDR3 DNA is TGTGCCAGCAGCCAAGTCGAGGGGGGACAGGACAATCAGCCCCAGCATTTT. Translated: CASSQVEGGQDNQPQHF.

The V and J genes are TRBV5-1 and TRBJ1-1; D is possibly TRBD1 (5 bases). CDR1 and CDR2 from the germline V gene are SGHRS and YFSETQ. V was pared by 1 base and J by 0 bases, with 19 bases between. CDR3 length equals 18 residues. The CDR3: CASSLSEAGLWMNTEAFF. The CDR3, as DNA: TGCGCCAGCAGCTTGTCCGAGGCAGGGCTTTGGATGAACACTGAAGCTTTCTTT.

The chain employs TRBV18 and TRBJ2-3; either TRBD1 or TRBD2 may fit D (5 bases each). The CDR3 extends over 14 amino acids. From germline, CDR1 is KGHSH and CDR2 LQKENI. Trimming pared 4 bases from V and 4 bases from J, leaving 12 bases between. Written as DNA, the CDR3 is TGTGCCAGCTCACGGGGGAGACCCCCAGATACGCAGTATTTT. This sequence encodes CASSRGRPPDTQYF.